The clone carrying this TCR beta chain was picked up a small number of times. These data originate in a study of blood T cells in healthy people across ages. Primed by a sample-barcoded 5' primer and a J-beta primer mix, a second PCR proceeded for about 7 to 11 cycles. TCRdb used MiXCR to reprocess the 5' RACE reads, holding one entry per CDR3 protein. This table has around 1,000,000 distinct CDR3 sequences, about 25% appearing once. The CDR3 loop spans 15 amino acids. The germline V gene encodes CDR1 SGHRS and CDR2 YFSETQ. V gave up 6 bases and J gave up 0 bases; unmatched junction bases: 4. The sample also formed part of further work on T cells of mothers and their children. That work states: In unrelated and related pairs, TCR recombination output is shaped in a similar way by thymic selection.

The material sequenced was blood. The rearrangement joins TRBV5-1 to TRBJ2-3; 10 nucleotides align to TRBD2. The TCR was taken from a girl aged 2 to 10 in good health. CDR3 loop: CASKILAGSTDTQYF. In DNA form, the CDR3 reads TGCGCCAGCAAGATACTAGCGGGGAGCACAGATACGCAGTATTTT.